This record concerns one TCR beta chain sequence. This entry belongs to a study of T cell changes during pregnancy in multiple sclerosis. TCRdb keeps only in-frame clones here, not all; method: immunoSEQ multiplex PCR. This sample yields approximately 94,000 clones, of which 92% are seen a single time; less than 2% belongs to the top ten. The sequence derives from a female donor with multiple sclerosis, enrolled in a pregnancy study. The sequencing used peripheral blood, collected after pregnancy.

The CDR3 DNA reads TGCAGCGCCCGACGAGGTCTCAATCAGCCTGAAGCTTTCTTT. Protein product: CSARRGLNQPEAFF. The genes are TRBV29-1 and TRBJ1-1; D unresolved. V was clipped by 7 bases and J by 6 bases, with 21 bases between them. CDR1 SQVTM and CDR2 ANQGSEA come from the germline V gene. The CDR3 is made up of 14 amino acids.